This entry is about one T cell receptor (beta chain). Its antigen remains unknown. The PCR contained 60 Vbeta and 13 Jbeta primers. This table comes from immunoSEQ multiplex PCR, and its TCRdb copy is limited to in-frame clones, with some not included. Altogether more than 95,000 clones are present, about 69% being singletons, with the ten largest covering roughly 1.6%. There are 14 residues in the CDR3. CDR1 is SQVTM, CDR2 ANQGSEA, per germline. With 4 bases clipped from V and 8 bases from J, the junction kept 10 bases outside the gene matches. The source of the sample is a study of cytomegalovirus exposure and HLA in healthy donors. Study-level points and caveats: HLA restriction was apparent for most CMV-associated TCR beta chains in a later analysis. Sequencing likely caused a cluster of highly shared sequence variants.

The V and J genes are TRBV29-1 and TRBJ1-2; 10 bases fit TRBD1. The TCR originated in a woman between 18 and 29 years old in good health and CMV-seronegative. Material for sequencing was PBMCs. CDR3 amino acids: CSVGRGTGEEGYTF. The CDR3 bases are TGCAGCGTTGGGAGGGGGACAGGGGAAGAAGGCTACACCTTC.